A selection of T cell receptor beta chains follows, all from one sample in a study of T cell responses to AZD1222 COVID-19 vaccine. Sequencing used immunoSEQ multiplex PCR; TCRdb keeps in-frame clones, though not all of them. The sample lists 90,000 to 120,000 clones, around 86% seen once, with 3.3% in the top ten. The sequencing used peripheral blood, collected 28 days after the second dose of the MenACWY control vaccine. Receptors originate from an adult who received the MenACWY meningococcal vaccine as a control. CDR3s include the opening cysteine and the closing phenylalanine or tryptophan. The D gene is left open where the match is weak. Size tells how often a clone was seen (once, few, many) or the class of an expanded clone, and some rows leave it out.

j_call clone_size d_call v_call cdr3_nt cdr3_aa
TRBJ1-2 NA NA TRBV4-1 TGCGCCAGCAGCCAAGTCGGTACAGGGAATGGCTACACCTTC CASSQVGTGNGYTF
TRBJ2-3 NA NA TRBV2 TGTGCCCCAGGTAGCTCAGAAACAGATACGCAGTATTTT CAPGSSETDTQYF
TRBJ1-2 NA NA TRBV15 TGTGCCACCAGCAGAGGGGGGTCAATAACCAACTATGGCTACACCTTC CATSRGGSITNYGYTF
TRBJ2-2 NA NA TRBV21-1 TGTGCCAGCGGGGCAGGGGTTGGGCGGAACACCGGGGAGCTGTTTTTT CASGAGVGRNTGELFF
TRBJ1-5 NA NA TRBV7-9 TGTGCCAGCAGCTTAGTCAGGGGGCCCCAGCATTTT CASSLVRGPQHF
TRBJ2-1 once TRBD2 TRBV7-9 TGTGCCAGCAGCCCCCCCGTCCGGCTAGCGGTATACAATGAGCAGTTCTTC CASSPPVRLAVYNEQFF
TRBJ1-2 once TRBD1 TRBV9 TGTGCCAGCAGCGCCCGCGGGACAGGTGATAACTATGGCTACACCTTC CASSARGTGDNYGYTF
TRBJ2-5 NA NA TRBV7-6 TGTGCCAGCAGCTCACAAGCTGGACGTATTGGGACCCAGTACTTC CASSSQAGRIGTQYF
TRBJ1-2 once NA TRBV18 TGTGCCAGCTCACCATGGGAGCTAAATGGGTACACCTTC CASSPWELNGYTF
TRBJ1-3 NA NA TRBV6-4 TGTGCCAGCAACGGCCCCTACTCTGGAAACACCATATATTTT CASNGPYSGNTIYF
TRBJ1-6 NA NA TRBV7-2 TGTGCCAGCAGCAGCGCCGGGACGATATATAATTCACCCCTCCACTTT CASSSAGTIYNSPLHF
TRBJ1-2 few NA TRBV28 TGTGCCAGCACGGGGACAATCTATGGCTACACCTTC CASTGTIYGYTF
TRBJ2-1 NA NA TRBV19 TGTGCCAGTAGTATCCCCCGCTTTGGGGGCGGGAATGAGCAGTTCTTC CASSIPRFGGGNEQFF
TRBJ1-5 NA NA TRBV24-1 TGTGCCACCAGTGATTTGGGACGCGCCCATCAGCCCCAGCATTTT CATSDLGRAHQPQHF
TRBJ2-3 NA NA TRBV11-2 TGTGCCAGCAGCTTAGCGGGGGTGGGAGATACGCAGTATTTT CASSLAGVGDTQYF
TRBJ1-2 NA TRBD1 TRBV28 TGTGCCAGCAGTTTATCGGGGACAGGGGGCGTAAACCCATCTTTC CASSLSGTGGVNPSF
TRBJ2-7 NA NA TRBV10-1 TGCGCCAGCACCGCGGGGACCGAGGGGCCCTACGAGCAGTACTTC CASTAGTEGPYEQYF
TRBJ1-2 NA NA TRBV7-8 TGTGCCAGCAGCTTAGACCGGGGACGTTTATATGGCTACACCTTC CASSLDRGRLYGYTF
TRBJ2-7 NA NA TRBV18 TGTGCCAGCTCACCACTTGGACCGTCCTACGAGCAGTACTTC CASSPLGPSYEQYF
TRBJ2-7 NA NA TRBV18 TGTGCCAGCTCACCACGGGCCGGGGTCTACTACGAGCAGTACTTC CASSPRAGVYYEQYF
TRBJ1-4 NA TRBD1 TRBV19 TGTGCCAGTAGTTTCCGACAGGGCTTAAATGAAAAACTGTTTTTT CASSFRQGLNEKLFF
TRBJ2-6 NA TRBD1 TRBV7-8 TGTGCCATCAACCGACAGGGCGCCGGGGCCAACGTCCTGACTTTC CAINRQGAGANVLTF
TRBJ2-7 NA TRBD2 TRBV9 TGTGCCAGCAGCCCCTCGGGGGGGGTCGAGCAGTACTTC CASSPSGGVEQYF
TRBJ2-5 NA NA TRBV18 TGTGCCAGCTCACTACAGCGAGGGAAAGAGACCCAGTACTTC CASSLQRGKETQYF
TRBJ2-7 once NA TRBV12-3/TRBV12-4 TGTGCCAGCAGTATGGCCCCTGGGGGCGAGCAGTACTTC CASSMAPGGEQYF
TRBJ2-3 once TRBD2 TRBV2 TGTGCCAGCAGTGTCGAGCGGGGCCTCACAGATACGCAGTATTTT CASSVERGLTDTQYF
TRBJ2-1 NA TRBD2 TRBV19 TGTGCCAGTACGGCTAGCGGGGGGACAATGTACAATGAGCAGTTCTTC CASTASGGTMYNEQFF
TRBJ1-3 NA NA TRBV18 TGTGCCAGCTCACCAAGGTCGGCGGGGCCTGGAAACACCATATATTTT CASSPRSAGPGNTIYF
TRBJ2-3 NA NA TRBV7-2 TGTGCCAGCAGCATTGACTACACTAGCACAGATACGCAGTATTTT CASSIDYTSTDTQYF
TRBJ2-6 NA NA TRBV5-1 TGCGCCAGCAAGACAGGTATGGGGAACTCTGGGGCCAACGTCCTGACTTTC CASKTGMGNSGANVLTF
TRBJ1-1 NA NA TRBV15 TGTGCCACCAGCAGAGATTCCATTCAGGGAACTGAAGCTTTCTTT CATSRDSIQGTEAFF
TRBJ2-7 NA NA TRBV7-2 TGTGCCAGCAGCCCGGCGGGGGCTCAAGGCGAGCAGTACTTC CASSPAGAQGEQYF
TRBJ2-5 NA NA TRBV20-1 TGCAGTGCTAGTCAGGCCCGACAGACCCAGTACTTC CSASQARQTQYF
TRBJ1-1 NA NA TRBV9 TGTGCCAGCAGCGAGACCCCTGGGGGGCTTAGGAACACTGAAGCTTTCTTT CASSETPGGLRNTEAFF
TRBJ1-2 once NA TRBV27 TGTGCCAGCAGTTTAATGAGTACGGACGTCTATGGCTACACCTTC CASSLMSTDVYGYTF
TRBJ1-5 NA TRBD1 TRBV28 TGTGCCAGCAGTTACATAACAGGGGGCGTCAAGCAGCCCCAGCATTTT CASSYITGGVKQPQHF
TRBJ2-5 NA TRBD2 TRBV5-1 TGCGCCAGCAGCCCGGGGACTAGCGGGTTCCAAGAGACCCAGTACTTC CASSPGTSGFQETQYF
TRBJ2-7 NA TRBD1 TRBV5-1 TGCGCCAGCAGCTTGGCGATACGGCAGGGGGCAGACGAGCAGTACTTC CASSLAIRQGADEQYF
TRBJ2-2 NA NA TRBV3-1/TRBV3-2 TGTGCCAGCAGCCAGGCGGGGTTCACCGGGGAGCTGTTTTTT CASSQAGFTGELFF
TRBJ2-7 NA TRBD1 TRBV28 TGTGCCAGCAGTTTCTGGAGCGGGACAGGGAGGGACGAGCAGTACTTC CASSFWSGTGRDEQYF
TRBJ2-7 NA NA TRBV4-1 TGCGCCAGCAGCCAAGTAGCGTCGACTGGCTACGAGCAGTACTTC CASSQVASTGYEQYF
TRBJ2-1 NA NA TRBV4-3 TGCGCCAGCAGCCAAGATAGTGAGTACAATGAGCAGTTCTTC CASSQDSEYNEQFF
TRBJ1-1 NA TRBD1 TRBV19 TGTGCCAGTAGTCCAGGACAGGGGAGCACTGAAGCTTTCTTT CASSPGQGSTEAFF
TRBJ1-2 NA NA TRBV27 TGTGCCAGCAGTTTAGCAGCTGGGGGCCGTGGCTACACCTTC CASSLAAGGRGYTF
TRBJ1-2 NA TRBD1 TRBV29-1 TGCAGCGTTGCTACGGGACAGGGGGCTAGCTACACCTTC CSVATGQGASYTF
TRBJ2-1 few NA TRBV10-3 TGTGCCATCAGTTCCGACAGCAATGAGCAGTTCTTC CAISSDSNEQFF
TRBJ2-2 NA NA TRBV4-1 TGCGCCAGCAGCCAGCCCAGGCGGGGGCCCGGGGAGCTGTTTTTT CASSQPRRGPGELFF
TRBJ1-1 NA NA TRBV3-1/TRBV3-2 TGTGCCAGCAGCCAAGAAGGGTCAGCTGGGAACACTGAAGCTTTCTTT CASSQEGSAGNTEAFF